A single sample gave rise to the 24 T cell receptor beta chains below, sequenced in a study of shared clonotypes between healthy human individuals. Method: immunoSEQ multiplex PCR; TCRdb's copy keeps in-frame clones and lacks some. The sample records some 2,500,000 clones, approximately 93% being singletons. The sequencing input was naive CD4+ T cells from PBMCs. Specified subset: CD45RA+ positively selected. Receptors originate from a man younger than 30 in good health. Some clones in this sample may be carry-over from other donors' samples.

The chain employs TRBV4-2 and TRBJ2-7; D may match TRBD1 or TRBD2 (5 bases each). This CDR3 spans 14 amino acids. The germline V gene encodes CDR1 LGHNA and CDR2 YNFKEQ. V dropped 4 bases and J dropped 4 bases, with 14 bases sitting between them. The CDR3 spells CASSRTKWGYEQYF. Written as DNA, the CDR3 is TGTGCCAGCAGCCGGACCAAATGGGGGTACGAGCAGTACTTC.

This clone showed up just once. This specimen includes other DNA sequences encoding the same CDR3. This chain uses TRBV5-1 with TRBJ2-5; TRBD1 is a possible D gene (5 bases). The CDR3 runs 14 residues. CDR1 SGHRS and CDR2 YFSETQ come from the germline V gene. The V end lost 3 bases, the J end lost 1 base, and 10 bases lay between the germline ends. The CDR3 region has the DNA TGCGCCAGCAGCTGGGGTGACAGCCAAGAGACCCAGTACTTC. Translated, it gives CASSWGDSQETQYF.

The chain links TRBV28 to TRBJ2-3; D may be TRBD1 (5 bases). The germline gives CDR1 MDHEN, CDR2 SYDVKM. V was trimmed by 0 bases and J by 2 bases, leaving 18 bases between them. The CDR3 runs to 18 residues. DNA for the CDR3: TGTGCCAGCAGTTTATGGGAGCCAAGGGGAAGCTCCACAGATACGCAGTATTTT. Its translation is CASSLWEPRGSSTDTQYF.

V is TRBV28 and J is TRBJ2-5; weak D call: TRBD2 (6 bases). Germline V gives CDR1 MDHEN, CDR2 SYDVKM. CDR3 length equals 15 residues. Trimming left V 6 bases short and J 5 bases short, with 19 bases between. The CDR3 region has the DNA TGTGCCAGCAGCTTCCTAGGAGGGCCGCGGGAGACCCAGTACTTC. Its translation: CASSFLGGPRETQYF.

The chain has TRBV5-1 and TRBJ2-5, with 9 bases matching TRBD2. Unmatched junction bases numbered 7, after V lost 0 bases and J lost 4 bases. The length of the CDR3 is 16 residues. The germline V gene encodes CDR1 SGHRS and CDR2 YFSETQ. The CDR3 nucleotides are TGCGCCAGCAGCTTGGGGGCTAGCGGGACGAGAGAGACCCAGTACTTC. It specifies CASSLGASGTRETQYF.

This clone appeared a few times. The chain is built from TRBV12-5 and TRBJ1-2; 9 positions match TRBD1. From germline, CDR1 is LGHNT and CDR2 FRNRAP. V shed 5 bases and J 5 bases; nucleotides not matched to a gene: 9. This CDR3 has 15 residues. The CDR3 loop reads CASGKTGGLEYGYTF. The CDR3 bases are TGTGCTAGTGGTAAAACAGGGGGCTTAGAGTATGGCTACACCTTC. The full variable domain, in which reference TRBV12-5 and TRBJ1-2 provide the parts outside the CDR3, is DARVTQTPRHKVTEMGQEVTMRCQPILGHNTVFWYRQTMMQGLELLAYFRNRAPLDDSGMPKDRFSAEMPDATLATLKIQPSEPRDSAVYFCASGKTGGLEYGYTFGSGTRLTVV.

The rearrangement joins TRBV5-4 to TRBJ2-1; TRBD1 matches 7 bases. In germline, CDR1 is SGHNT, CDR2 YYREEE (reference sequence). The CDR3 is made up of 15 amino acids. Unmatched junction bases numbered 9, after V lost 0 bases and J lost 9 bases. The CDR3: CASSLASGQKAEQFF. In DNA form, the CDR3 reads TGTGCCAGCAGCTTGGCCTCGGGACAGAAGGCTGAGCAGTTCTTC.

The CDR3 bases are TGTGCCAGCAGTGACGGACGAAGCTCCTATAATTCACCCCTCCACTTT. Translating it yields CASSDGRSSYNSPLHF. The V gene is TRBV6-1, the J gene TRBJ1-6; D gene uncertain. The CDR3 runs to 16 residues. V lost 3 bases and J lost 0, with 9 bases in between. CDR1 and CDR2 from the germline V gene are MNHNS and SASEGT.

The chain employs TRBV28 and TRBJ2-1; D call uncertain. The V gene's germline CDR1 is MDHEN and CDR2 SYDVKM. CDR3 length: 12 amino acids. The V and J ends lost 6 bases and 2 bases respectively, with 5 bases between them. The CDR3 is CASSATYNEQFF. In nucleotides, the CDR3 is TGTGCCAGCAGCGCTACCTACAATGAGCAGTTCTTC.

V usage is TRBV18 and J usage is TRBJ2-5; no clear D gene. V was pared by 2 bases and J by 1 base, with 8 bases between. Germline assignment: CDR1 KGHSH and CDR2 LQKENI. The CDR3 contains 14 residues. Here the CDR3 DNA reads TGTGCCAGCTCACCAATAGCTTCCCAAGAGACCCAGTACTTC. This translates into CASSPIASQETQYF. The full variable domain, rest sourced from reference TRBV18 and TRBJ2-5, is NAGVMQNPRHLVRRRGQEARLRCSPMKGHSHVYWYRQLPEEGLKFMVYLQKENIIDESGMPKERFSAEFPKEGPSILRIQQVVRGDSAAYFCASSPIASQETQYFGPGTRLLVL.

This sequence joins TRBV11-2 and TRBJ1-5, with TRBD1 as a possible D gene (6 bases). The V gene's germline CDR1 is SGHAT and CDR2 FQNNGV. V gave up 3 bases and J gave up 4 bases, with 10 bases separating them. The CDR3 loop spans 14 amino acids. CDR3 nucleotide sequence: TGTGCCAGCAGCTTCTCAGGGGCGAATCAGCCCCAGCATTTT. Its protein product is CASSFSGANQPQHF.

The CDR3 sequence: CASSRPGQGVGTQYF. The CDR3, as DNA: TGTGCCAGCAGTCGACCGGGACAGGGAGTCGGGACCCAGTACTTC. The chain carries TRBV11-2 and TRBJ2-5; 9 bases are a match to TRBD1. Germline CDR1 is SGHAT and CDR2 is FQNNGV. CDR3 length: 15 amino acids. With 6 bases clipped from V and 7 bases from J, the junction kept 12 bases outside the gene matches.

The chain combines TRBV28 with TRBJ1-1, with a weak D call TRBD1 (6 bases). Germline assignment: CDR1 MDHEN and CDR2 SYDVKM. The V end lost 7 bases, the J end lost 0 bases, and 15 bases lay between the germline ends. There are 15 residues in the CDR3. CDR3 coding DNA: TGTGCCAGCACGGGGGCGTATACCATGAACACTGAAGCTTTCTTT. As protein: CASTGAYTMNTEAFF.

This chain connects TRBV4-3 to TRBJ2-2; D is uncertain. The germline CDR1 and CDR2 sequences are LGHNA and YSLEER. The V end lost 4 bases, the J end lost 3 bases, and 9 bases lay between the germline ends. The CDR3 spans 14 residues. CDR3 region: CASSLKPDTGELFF. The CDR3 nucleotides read TGCGCCAGCAGCCTCAAACCGGACACCGGGGAGCTGTTTTTT.

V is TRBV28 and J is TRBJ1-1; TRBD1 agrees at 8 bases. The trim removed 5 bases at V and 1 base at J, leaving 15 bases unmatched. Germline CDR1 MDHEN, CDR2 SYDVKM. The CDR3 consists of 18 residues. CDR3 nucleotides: TGTGCCAGCAGTGCTGGTGGGGCAGGGGGCGATCAGAACACTGAAGCTTTCTTT. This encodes CASSAGGAGGDQNTEAFF. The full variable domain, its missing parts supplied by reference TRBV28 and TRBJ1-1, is DVKVTQSSRYLVKRTGEKVFLECVQDMDHENMFWYRQDPGLGLRLIYFSYDVKMKEKGDIPEGYSVSREKKERFSLILESASTNQTSMYLCASSAGGAGGDQNTEAFFGQGTRLTVV.

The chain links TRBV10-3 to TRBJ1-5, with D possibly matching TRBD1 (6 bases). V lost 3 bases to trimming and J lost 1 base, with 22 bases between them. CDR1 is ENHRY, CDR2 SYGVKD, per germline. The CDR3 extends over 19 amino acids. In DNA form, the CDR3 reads TGTGCCATCAGTGAATTGAAAGGGGGACCCGAGGTAAGCAATCAGCCCCAGCATTTT. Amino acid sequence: CAISELKGGPEVSNQPQHF.

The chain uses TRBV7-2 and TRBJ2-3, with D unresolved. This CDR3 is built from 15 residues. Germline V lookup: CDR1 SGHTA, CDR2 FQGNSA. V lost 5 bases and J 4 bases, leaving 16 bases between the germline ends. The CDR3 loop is CASSNSRIAADTQYF. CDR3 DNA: TGTGCCAGCAGCAATTCCAGAATAGCTGCAGATACGCAGTATTTT.

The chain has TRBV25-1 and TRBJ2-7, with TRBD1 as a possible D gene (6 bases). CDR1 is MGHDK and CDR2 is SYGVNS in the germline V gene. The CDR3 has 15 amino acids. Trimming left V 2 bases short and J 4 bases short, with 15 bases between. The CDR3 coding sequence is TGTGCCAGCAGTGAAGGCCCCGGGACACATTACGAGCAGTACTTC. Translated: CASSEGPGTHYEQYF.

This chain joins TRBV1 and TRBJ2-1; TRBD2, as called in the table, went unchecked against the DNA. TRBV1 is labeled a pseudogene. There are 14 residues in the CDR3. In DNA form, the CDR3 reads TGCACTCTACTGAGGAGACTAGCGGGATTCTTCTCAATCTTC. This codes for CTLLRRLAGFFSIF.

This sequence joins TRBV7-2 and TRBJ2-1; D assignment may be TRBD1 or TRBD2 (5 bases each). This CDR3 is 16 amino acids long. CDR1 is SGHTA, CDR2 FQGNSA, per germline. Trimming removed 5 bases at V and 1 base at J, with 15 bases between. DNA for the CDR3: TGTGCCAGCAGCGACCGGGGCAGGGCATCCTACAATGAGCAGTTCTTC. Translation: CASSDRGRASYNEQFF.

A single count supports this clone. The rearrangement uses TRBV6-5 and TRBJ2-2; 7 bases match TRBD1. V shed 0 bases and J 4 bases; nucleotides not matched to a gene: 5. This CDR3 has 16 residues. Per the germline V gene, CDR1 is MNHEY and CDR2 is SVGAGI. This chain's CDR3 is CASSYSGGGGTGELFF. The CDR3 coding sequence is TGTGCCAGCAGTTACTCAGGGGGCGGTGGCACCGGGGAGCTGTTTTTT.

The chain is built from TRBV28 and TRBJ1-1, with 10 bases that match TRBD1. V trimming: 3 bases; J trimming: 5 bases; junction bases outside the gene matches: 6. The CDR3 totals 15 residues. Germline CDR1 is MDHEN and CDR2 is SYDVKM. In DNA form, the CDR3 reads TGTGCCAGCAGTTTCTCAGACAGGGGGCGAACTGAAGCTTTCTTT. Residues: CASSFSDRGRTEAFF.

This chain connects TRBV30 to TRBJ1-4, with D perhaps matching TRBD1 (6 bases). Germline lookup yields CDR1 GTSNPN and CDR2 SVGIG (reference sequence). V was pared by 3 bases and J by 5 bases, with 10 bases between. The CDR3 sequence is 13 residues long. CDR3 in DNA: TGTGCCTGGAGGGACAGTCCCAATGAAAAACTGTTTTTT. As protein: CAWRDSPNEKLFF.

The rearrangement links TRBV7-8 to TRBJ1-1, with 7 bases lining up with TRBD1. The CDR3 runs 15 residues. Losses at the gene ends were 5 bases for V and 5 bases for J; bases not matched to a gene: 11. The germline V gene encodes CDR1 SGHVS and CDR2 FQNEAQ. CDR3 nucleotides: TGTGCCAGCAGCCCCCGACAGGGAGAAAGAACTGAAGCTTTCTTT. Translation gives CASSPRQGERTEAFF.